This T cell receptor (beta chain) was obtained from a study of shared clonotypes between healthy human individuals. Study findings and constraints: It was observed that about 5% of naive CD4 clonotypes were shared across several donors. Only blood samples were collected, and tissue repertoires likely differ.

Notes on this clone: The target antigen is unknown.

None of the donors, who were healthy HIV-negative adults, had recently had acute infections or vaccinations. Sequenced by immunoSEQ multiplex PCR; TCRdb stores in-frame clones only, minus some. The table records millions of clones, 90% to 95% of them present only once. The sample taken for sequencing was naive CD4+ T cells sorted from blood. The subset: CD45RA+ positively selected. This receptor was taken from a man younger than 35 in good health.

CDR3 amino acids: CASSLALQGLSPLHF. In DNA form, the CDR3 reads TGTGCCAGCAGCTTAGCGTTACAGGGTTTGTCACCCCTCCACTTT. This rearrangement joins TRBV7-8 to TRBJ1-6; maybe TRBD1 (6 bases). The V end was cut by 0 bases, the J end by 10 bases, with 13 bases between. The germline gives CDR1 SGHVS, CDR2 FQNEAQ. CDR3 size: 15 residues.